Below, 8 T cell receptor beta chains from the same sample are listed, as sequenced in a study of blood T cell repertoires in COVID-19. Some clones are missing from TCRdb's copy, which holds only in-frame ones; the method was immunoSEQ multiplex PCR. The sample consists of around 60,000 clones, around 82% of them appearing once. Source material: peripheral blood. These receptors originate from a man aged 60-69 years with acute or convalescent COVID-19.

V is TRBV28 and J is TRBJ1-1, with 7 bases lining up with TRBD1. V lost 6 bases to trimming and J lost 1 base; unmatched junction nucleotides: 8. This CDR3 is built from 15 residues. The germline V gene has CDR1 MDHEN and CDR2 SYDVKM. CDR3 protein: CASSRPRGANTEAFF. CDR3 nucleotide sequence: TGTGCCAGCAGCCGCCCCAGGGGGGCGAACACTGAAGCTTTCTTT.

The CDR3 region is CASSASGSETQYF. The DNA of the CDR3 is TGTGCCAGCAGTGCTTCAGGGTCCGAGACCCAGTACTTC. The genes are TRBV2 and TRBJ2-5; tentative D call: TRBD1 (5 bases). This CDR3 contains 13 residues. V lost 4 bases and J 5 bases, leaving 11 bases between the germline ends. Germline V gene sequence: CDR1 SNHLY, CDR2 FYNNEI. The full variable domain, rest sourced from reference TRBV2 and TRBJ2-5, is EPEVTQTPSHQVTQMGQEVILRCVPISNHLYFYWYRQILGQKVEFLVSFYNNEISEKSEIFDDQFSVERPDGSNFTLKIRSTKLEDSAMYFCASSASGSETQYFGPGTRLLVL.

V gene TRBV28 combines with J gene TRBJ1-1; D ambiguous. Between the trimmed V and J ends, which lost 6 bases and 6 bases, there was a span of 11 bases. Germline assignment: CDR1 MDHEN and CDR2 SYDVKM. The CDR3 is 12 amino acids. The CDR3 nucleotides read TGTGCCAGCAGGTTGCTCGGGGCTGAAGCTTTCTTT. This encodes CASRLLGAEAFF.

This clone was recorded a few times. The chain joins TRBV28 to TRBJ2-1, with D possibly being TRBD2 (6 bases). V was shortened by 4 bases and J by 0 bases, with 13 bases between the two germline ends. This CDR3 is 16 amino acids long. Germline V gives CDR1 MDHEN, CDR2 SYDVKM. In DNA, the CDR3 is TGTGCCAGCAGTTCCGTAGCGGCCAGCTCCTACAATGAGCAGTTCTTC. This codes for CASSSVAASSYNEQFF.

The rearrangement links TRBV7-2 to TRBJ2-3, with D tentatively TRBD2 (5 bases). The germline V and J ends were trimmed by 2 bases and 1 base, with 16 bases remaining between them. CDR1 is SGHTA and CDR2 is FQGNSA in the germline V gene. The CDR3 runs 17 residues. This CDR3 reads CASSLRGPRLGTDTQYF. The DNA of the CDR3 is TGTGCCAGCAGCTTACGAGGGCCCCGCCTGGGCACAGATACGCAGTATTTT.

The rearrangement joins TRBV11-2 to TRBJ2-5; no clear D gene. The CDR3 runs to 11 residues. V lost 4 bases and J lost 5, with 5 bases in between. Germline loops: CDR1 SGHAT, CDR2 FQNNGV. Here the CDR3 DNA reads TGTGCCAGCAGCTCCTTCGAGACCCAGTACTTC. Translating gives CASSSFETQYF. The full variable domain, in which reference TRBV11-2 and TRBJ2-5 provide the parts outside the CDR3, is EAGVAQSPRYKIIEKRQSVAFWCNPISGHATLYWYQQILGQGPKLLIQFQNNGVVDDSQLPKDRFSAERLKGVDSTLKIQPAKLEDSAVYLCASSSFETQYFGPGTRLLVL.

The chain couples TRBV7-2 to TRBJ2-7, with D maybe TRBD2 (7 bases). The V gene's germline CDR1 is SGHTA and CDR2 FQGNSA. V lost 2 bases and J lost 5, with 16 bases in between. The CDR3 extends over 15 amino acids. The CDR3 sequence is CASSLMSGGRDEQYF. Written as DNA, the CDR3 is TGTGCCAGCAGCTTAATGTCCGGGGGGCGCGACGAGCAGTACTTC.

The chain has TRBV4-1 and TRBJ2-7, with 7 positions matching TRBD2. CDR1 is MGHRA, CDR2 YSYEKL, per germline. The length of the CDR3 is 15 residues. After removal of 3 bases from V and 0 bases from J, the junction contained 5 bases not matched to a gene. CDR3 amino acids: CASSQRLAASYEQYF. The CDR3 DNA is TGCGCCAGCAGCCAGCGCCTAGCGGCCTCCTACGAGCAGTACTTC.